The source of this T cell receptor beta chain is a study of cytomegalovirus exposure and HLA in healthy donors. The PCR used 60 Vbeta and 13 Jbeta primers. Authors' processing steps: Unique TCR beta chains totaled about 73 million in a later count, with around 11 million of them shared. Only in-frame clones appear in the TCRdb table, and some are missing; sequencing was by immunoSEQ multiplex PCR. V, J and clone size were drawn from that table, and D and trimming were deduced from the DNA. The data show 150,000 to 200,000 clones, around 74% seen once. Study-level findings and limits: In a later analysis, several top co-occurrence clusters appeared linked to parvovirus B19, influenza, CMV and Epstein-Barr virus.

The V and J ends lost 4 bases and 3 bases, in that order; junction bases with no gene match: 17. Germline V gives CDR1 SGHTA, CDR2 FQGTGA. This CDR3 region has 18 residues. A remark on this clone: Its specificity is not known.

The chain is built from TRBV7-3 and TRBJ2-5; 7 positions match TRBD2. Sequencing was performed on PBMCs. The TCR was taken from a woman aged 25 to 45 in good health and CMV-seronegative. CDR3 nucleotide sequence: TGTGCCAGCAGCTCCCCTCAGCAAGCGGGGATAGAAGAAGAGACCCAGTACTTC. Its translation is CASSSPQQAGIEEETQYF.